The rows below give T cell receptor beta chains drawn from one sample of a study of cytomegalovirus exposure and HLA in healthy donors. Assay used: immunoSEQ multiplex PCR; TCRdb lists only in-frame clones, some missing. The sample has 65,000 to 80,000 clones; approximately 94% are singletons. The specimen was PBMCs. These receptors all stem from a woman aged 18-35 years in good health and CMV-seropositive. Both conserved end residues are part of each CDR3. The order of the fields is CDR3 protein, CDR3 DNA, V gene, J gene, D gene, clone size. The D gene is left open where the match is weak. Some rows mark clone size as missing; the rest say once, few, many or name a class of expanded clone.

cdr3_aa: CASSLDRGNTEAFF
cdr3_nt: TGTGCCAGCAGCTTAGATCGGGGGAACACTGAAGCTTTCTTT
v_call: TRBV7-9
j_call: TRBJ1-1
d_call: NA
clone_size: NA

cdr3_aa: CASSLTFMRGASYEQYF
cdr3_nt: TGTGCCAGCAGCTTAACGTTCATGCGGGGGGCCTCCTACGAGCAGTACTTC
v_call: TRBV7-3
j_call: TRBJ2-7
d_call: TRBD2
clone_size: NA

cdr3_aa: CASSFNRGTFF
cdr3_nt: TGTGCCAGCAGTTTCAACAGGGGTACTTTCTTT
v_call: TRBV28
j_call: TRBJ1-1
d_call: TRBD1
clone_size: NA

cdr3_aa: CASSLGDRGYLEQYF
cdr3_nt: TGTGCCAGCAGCTTGGGAGACAGGGGGTATCTCGAGCAGTACTTC
v_call: TRBV5-4
j_call: TRBJ2-7
d_call: TRBD1
clone_size: NA

cdr3_aa: CASSLDGGNEQFF
cdr3_nt: TGTGCCAGCAGCTTAGACGGGGGCAATGAGCAGTTCTTC
v_call: TRBV7-9
j_call: TRBJ2-1
d_call: NA
clone_size: NA

cdr3_aa: CASSFPGSSQPQHF
cdr3_nt: TGTGCCAGTAGTTTTCCGGGATCCAGCCAGCCCCAGCATTTT
v_call: TRBV19
j_call: TRBJ1-5
d_call: NA
clone_size: NA

cdr3_aa: CASSTPTTGDADTQYF
cdr3_nt: TGTGCCAGTAGTACGCCCACAACAGGGGACGCAGATACGCAGTATTTT
v_call: TRBV19
j_call: TRBJ2-3
d_call: TRBD1
clone_size: NA

cdr3_aa: CASSVGGSNTEAFF
cdr3_nt: TGTGCCAGCAGCGTAGGAGGGTCGAACACTGAAGCTTTCTTT
v_call: TRBV9
j_call: TRBJ1-1
d_call: NA
clone_size: NA

cdr3_aa: CASSSGRGRARGTDTQYF
cdr3_nt: TGTGCCAGCAGCTCCGGCCGCGGGAGGGCGAGAGGCACAGATACGCAGTATTTT
v_call: TRBV7-6
j_call: TRBJ2-3
d_call: TRBD2
clone_size: NA

cdr3_aa: CASSRDHEYEQYF
cdr3_nt: TGCGCCAGCAGCCGGGATCACGAATACGAGCAGTACTTC
v_call: TRBV5-1
j_call: TRBJ2-7
d_call: NA
clone_size: once

cdr3_aa: CASSHSGGAGEQFF
cdr3_nt: TGTGCCAGCAGCCACAGCGGGGGGGCTGGCGAGCAGTTCTTC
v_call: TRBV4-2
j_call: TRBJ2-1
d_call: TRBD2
clone_size: NA

cdr3_aa: CASSRTSWSEQFF
cdr3_nt: TGTGCCAGCAGCCGGACTAGCTGGAGTGAGCAGTTCTTC
v_call: TRBV7-8
j_call: TRBJ2-1
d_call: TRBD2
clone_size: NA

cdr3_aa: CASSYSRPGRNEKLFF
cdr3_nt: TGTGCCAGCAGTTACTCGCGTCCAGGGAGGAATGAAAAACTGTTTTTT
v_call: TRBV6-6
j_call: TRBJ1-4
d_call: NA
clone_size: NA

cdr3_aa: CASSSLNEKLFF
cdr3_nt: TGTGCCAGCAGCTCCCTAAATGAAAAACTGTTTTTT
v_call: TRBV7-2
j_call: TRBJ1-4
d_call: NA
clone_size: once

cdr3_aa: CASSLFQGVNTGELFF
cdr3_nt: TGTGCCAGCAGCTTATTCCAGGGGGTGAACACCGGGGAGCTGTTTTTT
v_call: TRBV7-2
j_call: TRBJ2-2
d_call: TRBD1
clone_size: NA

cdr3_aa: CASSQGVDSNQPQHF
cdr3_nt: TGCGCCAGCAGCCAAGGAGTAGATAGCAATCAGCCCCAGCATTTT
v_call: TRBV4-1
j_call: TRBJ1-5
d_call: NA
clone_size: NA